This is a list of T cell receptor beta chains from one sample in a study of identical twins. In TCRdb, the 5' RACE reads were re-called with MiXCR into one record per CDR3 protein. The table lists about 100,000 distinct CDR3 sequences, 5.9% of them singletons. Sequenced material: memory T cells sorted from blood. All receptors come from a woman in her forties or fifties in good health. CDR3s include the opening cysteine and the closing phenylalanine or tryptophan. D genes are given only for firm matches. Part of the rows lack a size; the others show once, few, many or a class for expanded clones.

d_gene: -
v_gene: TRBV12-3/TRBV12-4
j_gene: TRBJ2-5
abundance: few
CDR3aa: CASSLGQSQATQYF
CDR3nt: TGTGCCAGCAGTTTAGGGCAGAGCCAGGCGACCCAGTACTTC

d_gene: TRBD1
v_gene: TRBV4-1
j_gene: TRBJ2-4
abundance: -
CDR3aa: CASSLSGTGESVGIQYF
CDR3nt: TGCGCCAGCAGCCTTTCCGGGACAGGGGAAAGTGTGGGCATTCAGTACTTC

d_gene: -
v_gene: TRBV9
j_gene: TRBJ2-5
abundance: few
CDR3aa: CASSGILGGSETQYF
CDR3nt: TGTGCCAGCAGCGGTATCCTGGGCGGCTCAGAGACCCAGTACTTC

d_gene: -
v_gene: TRBV7-2
j_gene: TRBJ2-7
abundance: many
CDR3aa: CASSLDRAAGQYF
CDR3nt: TGTGCCAGCAGCTTAGACAGGGCAGCGGGCCAGTACTTC

d_gene: TRBD2
v_gene: TRBV27
j_gene: TRBJ2-3
abundance: many
CDR3aa: CASSLVAGPDTQYF
CDR3nt: TGTGCCAGCAGTTTAGTAGCGGGACCAGATACGCAGTATTTT

d_gene: -
v_gene: TRBV11-2
j_gene: TRBJ1-4
abundance: -
CDR3aa: CASSFTGGASEKLFF
CDR3nt: TGTGCCAGCAGCTTTACTGGAGGGGCGAGTGAAAAACTGTTTTTT

d_gene: -
v_gene: TRBV12-3/TRBV12-4
j_gene: TRBJ1-4
abundance: -
CDR3aa: CASSWGHSNEKLFF
CDR3nt: TGTGCCAGCAGCTGGGGACACTCTAATGAAAAACTGTTTTTT

d_gene: -
v_gene: TRBV11-3
j_gene: TRBJ1-5
abundance: many
CDR3aa: CASSPGGGSNQPQHF
CDR3nt: TGTGCCAGCAGTCCCGGGGGGGGAAGCAATCAGCCCCAGCATTTT

d_gene: TRBD2
v_gene: TRBV20-1
j_gene: TRBJ2-7
abundance: few
CDR3aa: CSPRPGLAVHYEQYF
CDR3nt: TGCAGTCCGAGACCGGGACTAGCGGTTCACTACGAGCAGTACTTC

d_gene: TRBD2
v_gene: TRBV18
j_gene: TRBJ2-1
abundance: many
CDR3aa: CASSPRGSGRGNEQFF
CDR3nt: TGTGCCAGCTCACCAAGGGGAAGCGGGAGAGGCAATGAGCAGTTCTTC

d_gene: -
v_gene: TRBV4-1
j_gene: TRBJ2-1
abundance: many
CDR3aa: CASSQPDSPYNEQFF
CDR3nt: TGCGCCAGCAGCCAACCGGACAGCCCCTACAATGAGCAGTTCTTC

d_gene: TRBD1
v_gene: TRBV6-1
j_gene: TRBJ2-4
abundance: many
CDR3aa: CASSFRQGKTSQYF
CDR3nt: TGTGCCAGCAGTTTCCGACAGGGCAAAACTAGTCAGTACTTC

d_gene: TRBD1
v_gene: TRBV4-2
j_gene: TRBJ1-2
abundance: many
CDR3aa: CASSQDVSDRYDGYTF
CDR3nt: TGTGCCAGCAGCCAAGATGTATCGGACAGGTACGATGGCTACACCTTC

d_gene: -
v_gene: TRBV7-8
j_gene: TRBJ2-3
abundance: many
CDR3aa: CASSLETRGTQYF
CDR3nt: TGTGCCAGCAGCTTAGAGACGAGGGGTACGCAGTATTTT

d_gene: TRBD2
v_gene: TRBV20-1
j_gene: TRBJ2-1
abundance: many
CDR3aa: CSARSGTNYNEQFF
CDR3nt: TGCAGTGCTAGGTCCGGGACTAACTACAATGAGCAGTTCTTC

d_gene: -
v_gene: TRBV2
j_gene: TRBJ2-2
abundance: many
CDR3aa: CASRTGHDTGELFF
CDR3nt: TGTGCCAGCAGGACGGGACACGACACCGGGGAGCTGTTTTTT

d_gene: -
v_gene: TRBV7-7
j_gene: TRBJ2-1
abundance: many
CDR3aa: CASSQGFFLIHNEQFF
CDR3nt: TGTGCCAGCAGCCAGGGTTTTTTCCTGATACACAATGAGCAGTTCTTC

d_gene: TRBD2
v_gene: TRBV19
j_gene: TRBJ2-5
abundance: many
CDR3aa: CASRVSGRETQYF
CDR3nt: TGTGCCAGTAGGGTTAGCGGGAGAGAGACCCAGTACTTC

d_gene: -
v_gene: TRBV20-1
j_gene: TRBJ2-1
abundance: many
CDR3aa: CSAPQVLGRANEQFF
CDR3nt: TGCAGTGCTCCCCAGGTGCTAGGGCGGGCCAATGAGCAGTTCTTC

d_gene: -
v_gene: TRBV20-1
j_gene: TRBJ1-6
abundance: many
CDR3aa: CSARPGLVSPLHF
CDR3nt: TGCAGTGCTCGCCCAGGCCTCGTCTCACCCCTCCACTTT

d_gene: TRBD2
v_gene: TRBV5-1
j_gene: TRBJ2-2
abundance: many
CDR3aa: CASRLAGVAGELFF
CDR3nt: TGCGCCAGCCGGCTGGCGGGAGTCGCCGGGGAGCTGTTTTTT

d_gene: TRBD2
v_gene: TRBV20-1
j_gene: TRBJ2-2
abundance: -
CDR3aa: CSAPSGRSTGELFF
CDR3nt: TGCAGTGCCCCTAGCGGGAGATCCACCGGGGAGCTGTTTTTT

d_gene: -
v_gene: TRBV4-2
j_gene: TRBJ2-7
abundance: many
CDR3aa: CASSQGEGQAVYEQYF
CDR3nt: TGTGCCAGCAGCCAAGGGGAGGGACAGGCTGTGTACGAGCAGTACTTC

d_gene: TRBD1
v_gene: TRBV10-3
j_gene: TRBJ2-7
abundance: many
CDR3aa: CAISPGQSFEQYF
CDR3nt: TGTGCCATCAGCCCGGGACAGTCCTTCGAGCAGTACTTC

d_gene: -
v_gene: TRBV29-1
j_gene: TRBJ2-4
abundance: many
CDR3aa: CSVQLPGRKNIQYF
CDR3nt: TGCAGCGTTCAACTTCCCGGGCGCAAAAACATTCAGTACTTC

d_gene: TRBD2
v_gene: TRBV6-1
j_gene: TRBJ2-4
abundance: many
CDR3aa: CASSDLLAGGPKNIQYF
CDR3nt: TGTGCCAGCAGTGACCTATTGGCGGGAGGGCCGAAAAACATTCAGTACTTC

d_gene: -
v_gene: TRBV6-5
j_gene: TRBJ1-1
abundance: many
CDR3aa: CASSNRDRSGEAFF
CDR3nt: TGTGCCAGCAGCAATAGGGACCGCTCGGGTGAAGCTTTCTTT

d_gene: -
v_gene: TRBV7-8
j_gene: TRBJ2-1
abundance: many
CDR3aa: CASSWTGTRNEQFF
CDR3nt: TGTGCCAGCAGTTGGACGGGGACGCGCAATGAGCAGTTCTTC

d_gene: TRBD2
v_gene: TRBV11-2
j_gene: TRBJ2-5
abundance: few
CDR3aa: CASSLLGAGGQETQYF
CDR3nt: TGTGCCAGCAGCTTATTGGGGGCGGGGGGACAAGAGACCCAGTACTTC

d_gene: -
v_gene: TRBV10-3
j_gene: TRBJ2-1
abundance: -
CDR3aa: CAISEGGGANNEQFF
CDR3nt: TGTGCCATCAGTGAAGGAGGGGGGGCCAACAATGAGCAGTTCTTC

d_gene: TRBD2
v_gene: TRBV6-1
j_gene: TRBJ2-3
abundance: -
CDR3aa: CASTRRLAGVEDTQYF
CDR3nt: TGTGCCAGCACCCGGCGACTAGCGGGAGTTGAAGATACGCAGTATTTT

d_gene: TRBD2
v_gene: TRBV2
j_gene: TRBJ2-1
abundance: many
CDR3aa: CASSRRLAGGNEQFF
CDR3nt: TGTGCCAGCAGTCGACGGCTAGCGGGGGGGAATGAGCAGTTCTTC

d_gene: -
v_gene: TRBV25-1
j_gene: TRBJ2-2
abundance: many
CDR3aa: CASSESWEAGELFF
CDR3nt: TGTGCCAGCAGTGAATCGTGGGAGGCCGGGGAGCTGTTTTTT

d_gene: -
v_gene: TRBV14
j_gene: TRBJ2-5
abundance: few
CDR3aa: CASNPRDFQETQYF
CDR3nt: TGTGCCAGCAATCCCCGGGACTTCCAAGAGACCCAGTACTTC

d_gene: -
v_gene: TRBV3-1
j_gene: TRBJ1-4
abundance: many
CDR3aa: CASSPVRANEKLFF
CDR3nt: TGTGCCAGCAGCCCCGTAAGGGCTAATGAAAAACTGTTTTTT

d_gene: TRBD2
v_gene: TRBV4-1
j_gene: TRBJ2-5
abundance: many
CDR3aa: CASSHMASGRGETQYF
CDR3nt: TGCGCCAGCAGCCACATGGCTAGCGGGAGGGGAGAGACCCAGTACTTC

d_gene: -
v_gene: TRBV7-9
j_gene: TRBJ1-1
abundance: many
CDR3aa: CASGGRRYTEAFF
CDR3nt: TGTGCCAGCGGCGGGCGCAGGTACACTGAAGCTTTCTTT

d_gene: TRBD2
v_gene: TRBV12-3/TRBV12-4
j_gene: TRBJ2-1
abundance: -
CDR3aa: CASTSGAYNEQFF
CDR3nt: TGTGCCAGCACTAGCGGGGCCTACAATGAGCAGTTCTTC

d_gene: -
v_gene: TRBV9
j_gene: TRBJ1-4
abundance: many
CDR3aa: CASSVDPRNEKLFF
CDR3nt: TGTGCCAGCAGCGTAGATCCCCGGAATGAAAAACTGTTTTTT

d_gene: TRBD2
v_gene: TRBV6-2/TRBV6-3
j_gene: TRBJ2-5
abundance: many
CDR3aa: CASRKGLAGAVSQETQYF
CDR3nt: TGTGCCAGCAGGAAGGGACTAGCGGGGGCGGTCTCCCAAGAGACCCAGTACTTC

d_gene: -
v_gene: TRBV29-1
j_gene: TRBJ1-2
abundance: many
CDR3aa: CSVGDGYGYTF
CDR3nt: TGCAGCGTTGGAGACGGATATGGCTACACCTTC

d_gene: TRBD2
v_gene: TRBV30
j_gene: TRBJ2-1
abundance: -
CDR3aa: CAWSVGAGGPDEQFF
CDR3nt: TGTGCCTGGAGTGTAGGGGCGGGAGGGCCGGATGAGCAGTTCTTC

d_gene: -
v_gene: TRBV7-2
j_gene: TRBJ2-4
abundance: -
CDR3aa: CASSPGPGVGNIQYF
CDR3nt: TGTGCCAGCAGCCCAGGGCCAGGGGTCGGTAACATTCAGTACTTC

d_gene: -
v_gene: TRBV19
j_gene: TRBJ2-3
abundance: many
CDR3aa: CASSMGGLTTDTQYF
CDR3nt: TGTGCCAGTAGTATGGGGGGGCTCACCACAGATACGCAGTATTTT

d_gene: TRBD2
v_gene: TRBV7-6
j_gene: TRBJ2-1
abundance: many
CDR3aa: CASSITSVEQFF
CDR3nt: TGTGCCAGCAGCATCACTAGCGTAGAGCAGTTCTTC

d_gene: -
v_gene: TRBV6-7
j_gene: TRBJ2-7
abundance: many
CDR3aa: CAATNISGEYEQYF
CDR3nt: TGTGCCGCTACTAACATCTCAGGGGAATACGAGCAGTACTTC

d_gene: TRBD1
v_gene: TRBV6-5
j_gene: TRBJ1-4
abundance: many
CDR3aa: CASSSTTGSYEKLFF
CDR3nt: TGTGCCAGCAGTTCAACGACAGGGAGCTATGAAAAACTGTTTTTT

d_gene: TRBD2
v_gene: TRBV5-1
j_gene: TRBJ2-1
abundance: -
CDR3aa: CASSPRTSANNEQFF
CDR3nt: TGCGCCAGCAGCCCCCGGACTAGCGCCAACAATGAGCAGTTCTTC

d_gene: -
v_gene: TRBV11-2
j_gene: TRBJ1-1
abundance: many
CDR3aa: CASSFAGLQVYTEAFF
CDR3nt: TGTGCCAGCAGCTTCGCCGGCTTACAGGTTTATACTGAAGCTTTCTTT

d_gene: -
v_gene: TRBV29-1
j_gene: TRBJ1-1
abundance: many
CDR3aa: CSVTPGHMNTEAFF
CDR3nt: TGCAGCGTTACCCCGGGACATATGAACACTGAAGCTTTCTTT

d_gene: -
v_gene: TRBV6-1
j_gene: TRBJ2-1
abundance: many
CDR3aa: CASTQLNEQFF
CDR3nt: TGTGCCAGCACCCAACTCAATGAGCAGTTCTTC

d_gene: TRBD1
v_gene: TRBV11-2
j_gene: TRBJ2-3
abundance: few
CDR3aa: CASSSQGMRVTDTQYF
CDR3nt: TGTGCCAGCAGCTCACAGGGGATGCGGGTCACAGATACGCAGTATTTT

d_gene: TRBD2
v_gene: TRBV27
j_gene: TRBJ2-3
abundance: few
CDR3aa: CASRGLAGTTQYF
CDR3nt: TGTGCCAGCAGAGGACTAGCGGGTACTACGCAGTATTTT

d_gene: -
v_gene: TRBV30
j_gene: TRBJ2-5
abundance: many
CDR3aa: CAWSSGLRETQYF
CDR3nt: TGTGCCTGGAGCTCGGGCTTGAGGGAGACCCAGTACTTC

d_gene: TRBD2
v_gene: TRBV12-3/TRBV12-4
j_gene: TRBJ2-4
abundance: -
CDR3aa: CASRRDRGLAGGLKAKNIQYF
CDR3nt: TGTGCCAGCAGGAGGGACAGGGGCCTAGCGGGAGGGCTCAAAGCCAAAAACATTCAGTACTTC

d_gene: TRBD1
v_gene: TRBV7-9
j_gene: TRBJ2-5
abundance: many
CDR3aa: CASSLLLGQGGETQYF
CDR3nt: TGTGCCAGCAGCTTACTTTTAGGACAGGGAGGAGAGACCCAGTACTTC

d_gene: TRBD1
v_gene: TRBV29-1
j_gene: TRBJ1-2
abundance: many
CDR3aa: CSVGDPGQDYGYTF
CDR3nt: TGCAGCGTGGGGGACCCGGGACAGGACTATGGCTACACCTTC

d_gene: -
v_gene: TRBV5-5
j_gene: TRBJ2-3
abundance: many
CDR3aa: CASSLVTGSSRADTQYF
CDR3nt: TGTGCCAGCAGCTTGGTAACAGGGAGCAGTAGGGCAGATACGCAGTATTTT

d_gene: -
v_gene: TRBV2
j_gene: TRBJ2-3
abundance: many
CDR3aa: CASISGSTDTQYF
CDR3nt: TGTGCCAGCATCAGCGGAAGCACAGATACGCAGTATTTT